This T cell receptor (beta chain) was obtained from a study of T cell clones after liver transplantation. Notes on the study in general: Graft donor-reactive T cells possibly entered the graft instead of undergoing deletion. Donor-reactive sequences fell more than third party-reactive ones, suggesting partial deletion.

Details on this clone: Its target is unknown.

The protocol was immunoSEQ multiplex PCR, while the TCRdb copy is restricted to in-frame clones and leaves out a portion. Counted here are 20,000 to 25,000 clones, more than 65% occurring once; the ten biggest clones make up roughly 3.1%. The CDR3 totals 14 residues. Germline assignment: CDR1 SGHDN and CDR2 FVKESK. V was cut by 4 bases and J by 4 bases, with 13 bases left in between. Material: CD4+ T cells from blood, obtained before liver transplant. The TCR sequence derives from a human donor who received a liver transplant. The V and J genes are TRBV14 and TRBJ2-5; D gene uncertain. The chain's CDR3 is CASSLDLGSETQYF. The CDR3 DNA follows: TGTGCCAGCAGCCTTGATCTTGGGTCAGAGACCCAGTACTTC.